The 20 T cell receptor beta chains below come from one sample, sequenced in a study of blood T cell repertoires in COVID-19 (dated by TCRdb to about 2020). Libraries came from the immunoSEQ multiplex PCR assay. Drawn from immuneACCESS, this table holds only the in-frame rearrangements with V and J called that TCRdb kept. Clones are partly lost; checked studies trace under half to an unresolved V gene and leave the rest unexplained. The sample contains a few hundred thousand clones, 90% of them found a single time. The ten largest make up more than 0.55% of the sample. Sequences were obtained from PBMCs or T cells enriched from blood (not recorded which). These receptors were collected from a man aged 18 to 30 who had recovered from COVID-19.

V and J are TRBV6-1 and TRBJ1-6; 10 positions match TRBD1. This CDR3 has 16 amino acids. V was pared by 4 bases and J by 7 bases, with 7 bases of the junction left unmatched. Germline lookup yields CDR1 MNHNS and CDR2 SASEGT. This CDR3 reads CASSGGQGERNSPLHF. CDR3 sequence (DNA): TGTGCCAGCAGTGGAGGACAGGGGGAAAGAAATTCACCCCTCCACTTT.

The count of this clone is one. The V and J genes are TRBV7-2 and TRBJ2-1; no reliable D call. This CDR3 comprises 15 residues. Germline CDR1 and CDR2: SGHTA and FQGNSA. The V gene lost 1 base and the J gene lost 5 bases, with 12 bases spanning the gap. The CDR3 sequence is CASSLEAAANNEQFF. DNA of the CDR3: TGTGCCAGCAGCTTAGAGGCGGCTGCTAACAATGAGCAGTTCTTC.

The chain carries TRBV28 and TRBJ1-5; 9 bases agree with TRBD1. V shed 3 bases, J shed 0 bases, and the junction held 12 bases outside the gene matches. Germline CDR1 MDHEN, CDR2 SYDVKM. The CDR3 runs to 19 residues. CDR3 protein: CASSFFGTGFGYSNQPQHF. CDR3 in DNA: TGTGCCAGCAGTTTTTTCGGGACAGGGTTCGGCTATAGCAATCAGCCCCAGCATTTT.

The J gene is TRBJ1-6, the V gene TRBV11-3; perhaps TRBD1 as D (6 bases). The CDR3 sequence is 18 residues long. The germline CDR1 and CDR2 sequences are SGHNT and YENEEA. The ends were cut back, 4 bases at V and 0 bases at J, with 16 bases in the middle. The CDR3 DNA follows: TGTGCCAGCAGCTATCCGGGACACCACAACTCCTATAATTCACCCCTCCACTTT. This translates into CASSYPGHHNSYNSPLHF.

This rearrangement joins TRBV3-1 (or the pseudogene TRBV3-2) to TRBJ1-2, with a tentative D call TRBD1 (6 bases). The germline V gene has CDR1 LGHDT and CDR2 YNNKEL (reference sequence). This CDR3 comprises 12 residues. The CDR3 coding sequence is TGTGCAGTCAAGGGGGGGGCGGAAGGCTACACCTTC. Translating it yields CAVKGGAEGYTF.

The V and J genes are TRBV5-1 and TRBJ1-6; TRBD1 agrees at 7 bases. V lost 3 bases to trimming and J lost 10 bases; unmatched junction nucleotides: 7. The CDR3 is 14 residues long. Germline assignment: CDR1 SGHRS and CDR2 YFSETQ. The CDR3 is CASSSDREGSPLHF. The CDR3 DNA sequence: TGCGCCAGCAGCTCAGACAGGGAAGGATCACCCCTCCACTTT.

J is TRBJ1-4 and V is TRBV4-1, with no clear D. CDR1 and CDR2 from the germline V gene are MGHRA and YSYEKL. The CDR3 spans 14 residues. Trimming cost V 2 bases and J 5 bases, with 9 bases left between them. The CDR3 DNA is TGCGCCAGCAGCCAAATGACATACAATGAAAAACTGTTTTTT. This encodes CASSQMTYNEKLFF.

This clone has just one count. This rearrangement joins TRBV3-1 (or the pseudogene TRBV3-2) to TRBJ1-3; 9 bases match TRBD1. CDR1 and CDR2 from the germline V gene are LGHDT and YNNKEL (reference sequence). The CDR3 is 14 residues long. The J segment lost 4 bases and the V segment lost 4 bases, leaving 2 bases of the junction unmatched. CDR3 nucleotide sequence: TGTGCCAGCAGCCCCGGGACAGGGGGAAACACCATATATTTT. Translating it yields CASSPGTGGNTIYF.

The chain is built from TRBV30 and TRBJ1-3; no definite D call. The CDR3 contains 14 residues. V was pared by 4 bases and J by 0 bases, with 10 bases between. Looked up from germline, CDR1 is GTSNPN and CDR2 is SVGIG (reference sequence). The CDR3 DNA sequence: TGTGCCTGGACCGACCGACTCTCTGGAAACACCATATATTTT. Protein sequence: CAWTDRLSGNTIYF. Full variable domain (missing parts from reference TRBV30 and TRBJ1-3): SQTIHQWPATLVQPVGSPLSLECTVEGTSNPNLYWYRQAAGRGLQLLFYSVGIGQISSEVPQNLSASRPQDRQFILSSKKLLLSDSGFYLCAWTDRLSGNTIYFGEGSWLTVV.

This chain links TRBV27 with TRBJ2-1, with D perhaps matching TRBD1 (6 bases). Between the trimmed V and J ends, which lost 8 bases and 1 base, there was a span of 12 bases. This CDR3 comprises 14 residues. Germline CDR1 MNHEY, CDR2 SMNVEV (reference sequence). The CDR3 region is CASGIQGSYNEQFF. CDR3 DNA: TGTGCCAGCGGAATACAGGGATCCTACAATGAGCAGTTCTTC.

CDR3 residues: CASSVSQDSPLHF. Here the CDR3 DNA reads TGTGCCAGCAGCGTCTCTCAGGATTCACCCCTCCACTTT. V and J are TRBV9 and TRBJ1-6; no clear D. Germline CDR1 SGDLS, CDR2 YYNGEE. Trimming removed 2 bases at V and 8 bases at J, with 8 bases between. The CDR3 has 13 residues.

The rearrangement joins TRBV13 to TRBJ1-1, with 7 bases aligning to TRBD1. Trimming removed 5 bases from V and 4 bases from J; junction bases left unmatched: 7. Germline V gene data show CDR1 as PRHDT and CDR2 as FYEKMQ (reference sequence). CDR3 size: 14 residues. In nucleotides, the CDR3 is TGTGCCAGCAGCGATACAGGGGTCCGCACTGAAGCTTTCTTT. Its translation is CASSDTGVRTEAFF.

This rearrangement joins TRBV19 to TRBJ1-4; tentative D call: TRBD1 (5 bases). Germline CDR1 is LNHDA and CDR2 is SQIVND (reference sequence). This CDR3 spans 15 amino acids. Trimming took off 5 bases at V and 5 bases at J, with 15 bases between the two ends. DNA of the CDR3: TGTGCCAGTAGTGGGTCCGGGGGACCCAATGAAAAACTGTTTTTT. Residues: CASSGSGGPNEKLFF.

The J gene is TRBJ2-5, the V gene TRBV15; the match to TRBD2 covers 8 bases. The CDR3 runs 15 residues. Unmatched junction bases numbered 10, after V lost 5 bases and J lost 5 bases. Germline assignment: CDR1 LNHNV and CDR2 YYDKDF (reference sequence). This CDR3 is CATSRGGGTRETQYF. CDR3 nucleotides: TGTGCCACCAGCCGGGGGGGAGGGACTCGGGAGACCCAGTACTTC.

This CDR3 is CASSVGDTPNYGYTF. The CDR3 DNA reads as TGTGCCAGCAGCGTAGGGGACACACCTAACTATGGCTACACCTTC. The chain uses TRBV9 and TRBJ1-2; perhaps TRBD1 as D (6 bases). V was pared by 0 bases and J by 0 bases, with 9 bases between. The CDR3 loop spans 15 amino acids. In germline, CDR1 is SGDLS, CDR2 YYNGEE.

The CDR3 DNA follows: TGTGCCAGTAGTGCCGGACAGGGGGAGTTCTGGAATTCACCCCTCCACTTT. Protein product: CASSAGQGEFWNSPLHF. The chain carries TRBV19 and TRBJ1-6, with 10 nucleotides matching TRBD1. The CDR3 extends over 17 amino acids. Germline loops: CDR1 LNHDA, CDR2 SQIVND (reference sequence). The V segment lost 5 bases and the J segment 7 bases; nucleotides outside the gene matches: 11.

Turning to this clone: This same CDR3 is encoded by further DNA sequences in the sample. This CDR3 is CASSPGQGVNSPLHF. CDR3 sequence (DNA): TGTGCCAGCTCACCAGGACAGGGCGTGAATTCACCCCTCCACTTT. The J gene is TRBJ1-6, the V gene TRBV18; TRBD1 matches at 8 bases. Trimming took 2 bases from V and 7 from J; bases not matched to a gene: 4. The CDR3 extends over 15 amino acids. Germline CDR1 KGHSH, CDR2 LQKENI. Looking up the rest from reference TRBV18 and TRBJ1-6 gives the full variable domain: NAGVMQNPRHLVRRRGQEARLRCSPMKGHSHVYWYRQLPEEGLKFMVYLQKENIIDESGMPKERFSAEFPKEGPSILRIQQVVRGDSAAYFCASSPGQGVNSPLHFGNGTRLTVT.

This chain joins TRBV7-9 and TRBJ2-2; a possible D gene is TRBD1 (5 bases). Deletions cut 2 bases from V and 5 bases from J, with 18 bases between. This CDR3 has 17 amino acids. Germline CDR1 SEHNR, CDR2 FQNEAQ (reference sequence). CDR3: CASSLRPTQGQTGELFF. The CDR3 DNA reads TGTGCCAGCAGCTTAAGGCCGACGCAGGGTCAGACCGGGGAGCTGTTTTTT.

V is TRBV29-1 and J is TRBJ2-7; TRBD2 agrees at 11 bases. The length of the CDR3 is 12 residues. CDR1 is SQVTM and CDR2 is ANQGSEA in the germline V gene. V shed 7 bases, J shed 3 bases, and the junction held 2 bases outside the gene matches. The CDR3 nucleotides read TGCAGCGGAGGGACTAGCGGCTACGAGCAGTACTTC. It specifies CSGGTSGYEQYF.

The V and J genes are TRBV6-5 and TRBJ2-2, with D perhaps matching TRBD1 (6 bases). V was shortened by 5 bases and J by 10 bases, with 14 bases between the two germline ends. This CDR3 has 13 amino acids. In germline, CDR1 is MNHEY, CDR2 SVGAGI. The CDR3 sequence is CASSRSQGLELFF. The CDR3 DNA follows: TGTGCCAGCAGTCGTTCACAGGGTCTGGAGCTGTTTTTT.